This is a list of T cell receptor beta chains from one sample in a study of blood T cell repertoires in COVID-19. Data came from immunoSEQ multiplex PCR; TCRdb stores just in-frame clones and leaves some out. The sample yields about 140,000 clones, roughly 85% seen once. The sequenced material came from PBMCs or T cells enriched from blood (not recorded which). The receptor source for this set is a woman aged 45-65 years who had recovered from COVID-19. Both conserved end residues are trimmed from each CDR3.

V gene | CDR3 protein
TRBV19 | ASSISGGAGEQF
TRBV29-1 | SVENGPSREQY
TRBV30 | AWSLAGGLSGELF
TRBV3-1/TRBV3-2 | ASSQDTGRGDEQY
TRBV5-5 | ASSRQTGTGAGELF
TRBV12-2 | ASRFPYRTYGYT
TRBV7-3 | ASSKTQDNYNEQF
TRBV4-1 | ASSPRPGGAPDTQY
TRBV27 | ASSPGTTAYEQY
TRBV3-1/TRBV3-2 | ASRDTLDGYT
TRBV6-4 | ASSDSGDSEETQY
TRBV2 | ASSAWAMGSSYEQY
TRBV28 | ASRGGRETQY